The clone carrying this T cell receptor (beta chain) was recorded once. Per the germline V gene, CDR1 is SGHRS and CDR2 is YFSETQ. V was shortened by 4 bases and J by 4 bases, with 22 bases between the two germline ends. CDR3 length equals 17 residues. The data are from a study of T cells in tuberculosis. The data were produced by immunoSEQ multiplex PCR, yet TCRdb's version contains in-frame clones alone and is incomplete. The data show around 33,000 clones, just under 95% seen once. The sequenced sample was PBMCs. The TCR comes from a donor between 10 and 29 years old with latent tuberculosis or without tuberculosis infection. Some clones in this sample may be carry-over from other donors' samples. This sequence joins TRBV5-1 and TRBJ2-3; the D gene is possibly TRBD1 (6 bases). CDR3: CASSPLRAGAGADTQYF. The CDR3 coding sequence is TGCGCCAGCAGCCCCCTCCGCGCAGGGGCTGGGGCAGATACGCAGTATTTT.